A selection of T cell receptor beta chains follows, all from one sample in a study of cytomegalovirus exposure and HLA in healthy donors. Only in-frame clones appear in the TCRdb table, and some are missing; sequencing was by immunoSEQ multiplex PCR. Found here are about 190,000 clones, roughly 77% of them singletons; the top ten hold 4% to 5%. Sequenced input: PBMCs. The receptors shown here come from a man under 40 in good health and CMV-seropositive. Each CDR3 is given with its conserved first and last residue. D genes are given only for firm matches. Clone size is shown for a subset of rows, as once, few, many or a class of expanded clone.

d_call	v_call	cdr3_length	clone_size	j_call	cdr3_aa	cdr3_nt
TRBD2	TRBV7-3	17	once	TRBJ2-3	CASSYGTSGSPVDTQYF	TGTGCCAGCAGCTATGGGACTAGCGGGAGCCCCGTCGATACGCAGTATTTT
TRBD1	TRBV29-1	12	-	TRBJ1-1	CSGDRGGTEAFF	TGCAGCGGGGACAGGGGTGGGACTGAAGCTTTCTTT
-	TRBV7-9	15	few	TRBJ1-2	CASSLTGGEDYGYTF	TGTGCCAGCAGCTTAACGGGGGGCGAGGACTATGGCTACACCTTC
-	TRBV30	13	-	TRBJ1-1	CAWIPHRDTEAFF	TGTGCCTGGATCCCCCACAGGGACACTGAAGCTTTCTTT
-	TRBV25-1	14	few	TRBJ1-3	CASSEPGQGNTIYF	TGTGCCAGCAGTGAGCCCGGACAGGGAAACACCATATATTTT
-	TRBV27	11	-	TRBJ2-1	CASTRNNEQFF	TGTGCCAGCACCAGGAACAATGAGCAGTTCTTC
TRBD1	TRBV5-4	16	-	TRBJ2-7	CASSPVGTGGIYEQYF	TGTGCCAGCAGCCCGGTCGGGACAGGGGGGATCTACGAGCAGTACTTC
-	TRBV5-1	17	-	TRBJ2-5	CASSLVPRTLKQETQYF	TGCGCCAGCAGCTTGGTCCCTCGGACACTAAAGCAAGAGACCCAGTACTTC
-	TRBV5-1	16	-	TRBJ1-2	CASSPQSGSSSYGYTF	TGCGCCAGCAGTCCTCAAAGCGGTTCTTCCTCCTATGGCTACACCTTC
TRBD1	TRBV9	14	-	TRBJ2-7	CASSDRDRTLEQYF	TGTGCCAGCAGCGACCGGGACAGGACGCTAGAGCAGTACTTC
TRBD1	TRBV4-3	17	-	TRBJ1-1	CASTTRDRGVMNTEAFF	TGCGCCAGTACTACCCGGGACAGGGGAGTCATGAACACTGAAGCTTTCTTT
-	TRBV5-1	15	few	TRBJ2-1	CASSLGAGVYNEQFF	TGCGCCAGCAGCTTGGGGGCAGGGGTCTACAATGAGCAGTTCTTC
-	TRBV5-1	16	-	TRBJ2-3	CASSPGGGVSTDTQYF	TGCGCCAGCAGCCCCGGCGGCGGGGTTAGCACAGATACGCAGTATTTT
TRBD1	TRBV9	14	-	TRBJ1-2	CASSGGQGIGGYTF	TGTGCCAGCAGCGGAGGACAGGGGATCGGTGGCTACACCTTC
-	TRBV7-2	13	-	TRBJ1-1	CASSTRDGYEAFF	TGTGCCAGCAGCACCCGTGACGGGTATGAAGCTTTCTTT
-	TRBV7-2	14	-	TRBJ1-6	CASSLVGSNSPLHF	TGTGCCAGCAGCTTAGTGGGGAGCAATTCACCCCTCCACTTT
-	TRBV30	12	-	TRBJ1-6	CAWSEDIISLHF	TGTGCCTGGAGCGAAGACATTATCTCCCTCCACTTT
-	TRBV10-3	17	once	TRBJ2-4	CAISESTTRTAKNIQYF	TGTGCCATCAGTGAGTCGACAACTAGGACAGCCAAAAACATTCAGTACTTC
TRBD2	TRBV11-3	16	-	TRBJ2-1	CASSSRRSGNYNEQFF	TGTGCCAGCAGCTCCCGTAGGAGCGGGAACTACAATGAGCAGTTCTTC
-	TRBV6-5	14	once	TRBJ2-2	CASSSPSGTGELFF	TGTGCCAGCAGTTCCCCTTCCGGCACCGGGGAGCTGTTTTTT
-	TRBV5-5	14	few	TRBJ1-5	CASNGGVGNQPQHF	TGTGCCAGCAACGGGGGAGTGGGCAATCAGCCCCAGCATTTT
-	TRBV5-4	15	-	TRBJ2-7	CASTPGTVKSYEQYF	TGTGCCAGCACCCCCGGGACTGTTAAATCTTACGAGCAGTACTTC
-	TRBV7-8	15	-	TRBJ2-1	CASSLAGGPYNEQFF	TGTGCCAGCAGCTTAGCGGGAGGCCCCTACAATGAGCAGTTCTTC
TRBD2	TRBV5-1	14	-	TRBJ2-5	CASSSAGAGETQYF	TGCGCCAGCAGTAGCGCGGGAGCCGGAGAGACCCAGTACTTC
-	TRBV7-9	14	-	TRBJ1-2	CASSTRAGNYGYTF	TGTGCCAGCAGCACGAGGGCGGGAAACTATGGCTACACCTTC
TRBD2	TRBV4-2	15	-	TRBJ2-3	CASSPSAGVADTQYF	TGTGCCAGCAGCCCCTCAGCGGGAGTGGCAGATACGCAGTATTTT